This T cell receptor beta chain originates from a study of technical replicates of blood from several donors. A single count supports this clone. Germline CDR1 SQVTM, CDR2 ANQGSEA. This CDR3 is 15 amino acids long. Trimming stripped 6 bases from V and 0 bases from J, with 15 bases between. Assay used: immunoSEQ multiplex PCR; TCRdb lists only in-frame clones, some missing. The sample records some 70,000 clones, 80% to 95% being singletons. This chain uses TRBV29-1 with TRBJ2-4; D remains ambiguous. The sample consisted of PBMCs. The receptor was derived from a human donor in good health. Some clones in this sample may be carry-over from other donors' samples. The CDR3 coding sequence is TGCAGCGTAGCCAAGACTCCTAGAGCCAAAAACATTCAGTACTTC. It codes for CSVAKTPRAKNIQYF.